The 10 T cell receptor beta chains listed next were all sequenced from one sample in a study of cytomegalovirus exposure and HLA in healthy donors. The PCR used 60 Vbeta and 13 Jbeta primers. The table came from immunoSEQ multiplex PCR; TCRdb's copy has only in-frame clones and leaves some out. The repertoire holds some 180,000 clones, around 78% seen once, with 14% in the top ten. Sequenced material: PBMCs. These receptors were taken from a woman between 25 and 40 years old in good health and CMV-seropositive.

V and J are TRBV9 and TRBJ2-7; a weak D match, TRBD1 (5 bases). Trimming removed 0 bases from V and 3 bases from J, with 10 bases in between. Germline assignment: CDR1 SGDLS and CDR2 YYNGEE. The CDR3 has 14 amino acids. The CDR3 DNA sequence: TGTGCCAGCAGCGTAGTCAGGGCCCTCTACGAGCAGTACTTC. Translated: CASSVVRALYEQYF.

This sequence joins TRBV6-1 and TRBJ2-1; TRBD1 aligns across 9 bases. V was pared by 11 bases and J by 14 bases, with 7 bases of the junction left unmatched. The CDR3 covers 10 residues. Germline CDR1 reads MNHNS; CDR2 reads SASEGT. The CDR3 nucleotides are TGTGCCGTAGGGGGGGACAGGGAGTTCTTC. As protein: CAVGGDREFF.

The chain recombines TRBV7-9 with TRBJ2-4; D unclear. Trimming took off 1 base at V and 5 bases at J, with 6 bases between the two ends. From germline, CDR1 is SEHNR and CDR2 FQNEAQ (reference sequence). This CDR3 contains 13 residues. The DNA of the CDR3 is TGTGCCAGCAGCTTAGACCAGGAAAACATTCAGTACTTC. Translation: CASSLDQENIQYF.

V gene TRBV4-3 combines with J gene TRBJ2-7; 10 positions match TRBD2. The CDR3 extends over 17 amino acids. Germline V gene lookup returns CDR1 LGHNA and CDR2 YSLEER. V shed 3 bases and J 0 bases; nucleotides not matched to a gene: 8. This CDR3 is CASSQAAAGGTSYEQYF. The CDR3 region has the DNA TGCGCCAGCAGCCAGGCCGCAGCGGGAGGGACCTCCTACGAGCAGTACTTC.

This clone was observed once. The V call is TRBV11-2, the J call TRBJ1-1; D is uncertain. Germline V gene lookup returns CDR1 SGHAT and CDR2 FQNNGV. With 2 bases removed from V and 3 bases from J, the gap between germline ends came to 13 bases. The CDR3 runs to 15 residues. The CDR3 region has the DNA TGTGCCAGCAGCTTATTGGCGGGCGCGTACACTGAAGCTTTCTTT. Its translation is CASSLLAGAYTEAFF.

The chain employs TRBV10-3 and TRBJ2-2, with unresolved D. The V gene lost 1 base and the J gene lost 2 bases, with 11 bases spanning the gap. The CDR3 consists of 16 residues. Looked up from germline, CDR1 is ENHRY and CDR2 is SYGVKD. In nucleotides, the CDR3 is TGTGCCATCAGTGAGTGGCAGGTGCAAAACACCGGGGAGCTGTTTTTT. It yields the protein CAISEWQVQNTGELFF.

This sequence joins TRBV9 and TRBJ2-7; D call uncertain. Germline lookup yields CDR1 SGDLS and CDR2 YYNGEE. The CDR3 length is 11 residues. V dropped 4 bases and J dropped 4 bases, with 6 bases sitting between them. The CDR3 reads CASSTSYEQYF. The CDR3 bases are TGTGCCAGCAGCACAAGTTACGAGCAGTACTTC.

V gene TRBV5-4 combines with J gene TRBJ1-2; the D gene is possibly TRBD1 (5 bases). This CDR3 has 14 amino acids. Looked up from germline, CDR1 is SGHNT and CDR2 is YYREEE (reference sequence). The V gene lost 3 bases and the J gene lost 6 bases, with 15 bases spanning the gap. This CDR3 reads CASSSTATFDGYTF. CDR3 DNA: TGTGCCAGCAGCTCGACAGCGACGTTTGATGGCTACACCTTC.

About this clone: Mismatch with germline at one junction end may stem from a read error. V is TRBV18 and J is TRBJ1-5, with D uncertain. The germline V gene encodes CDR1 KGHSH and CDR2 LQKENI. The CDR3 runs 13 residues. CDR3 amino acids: CASSPFSDQPQHF. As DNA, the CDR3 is TGTGCCAGCTCACCATTTAGCGATCAGCCCCAGCATTTT.

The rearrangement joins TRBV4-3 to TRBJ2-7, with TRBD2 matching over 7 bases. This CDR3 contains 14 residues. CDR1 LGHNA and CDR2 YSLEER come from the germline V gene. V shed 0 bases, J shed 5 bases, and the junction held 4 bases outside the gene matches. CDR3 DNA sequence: TGCGCCAGCAGCCAAGAGGGGGGGTGGGACGAGCAGTACTTC. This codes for CASSQEGGWDEQYF.